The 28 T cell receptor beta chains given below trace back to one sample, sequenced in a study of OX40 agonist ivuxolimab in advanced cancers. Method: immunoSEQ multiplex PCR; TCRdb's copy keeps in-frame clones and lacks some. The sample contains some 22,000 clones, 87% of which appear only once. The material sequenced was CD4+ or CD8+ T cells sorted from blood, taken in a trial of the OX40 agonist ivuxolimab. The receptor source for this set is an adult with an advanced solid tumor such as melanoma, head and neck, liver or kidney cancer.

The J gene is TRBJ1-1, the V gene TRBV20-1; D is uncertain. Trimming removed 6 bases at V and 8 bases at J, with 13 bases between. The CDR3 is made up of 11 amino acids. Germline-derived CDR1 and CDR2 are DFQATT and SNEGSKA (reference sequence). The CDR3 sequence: CSAQPGLEAFF. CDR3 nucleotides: TGCAGTGCCCAACCGGGGTTAGAAGCTTTCTTT.

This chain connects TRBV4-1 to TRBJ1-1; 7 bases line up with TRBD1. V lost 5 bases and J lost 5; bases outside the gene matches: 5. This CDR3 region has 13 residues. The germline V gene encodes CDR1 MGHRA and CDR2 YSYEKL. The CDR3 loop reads CASSYLQGTEAFF. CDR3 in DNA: TGCGCCAGCAGCTATCTACAGGGGACTGAAGCTTTCTTT.

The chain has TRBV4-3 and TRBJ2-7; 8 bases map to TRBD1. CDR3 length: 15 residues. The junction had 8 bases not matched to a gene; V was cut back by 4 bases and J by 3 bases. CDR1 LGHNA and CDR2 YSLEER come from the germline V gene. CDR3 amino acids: CASSPRAGGNYEQYF. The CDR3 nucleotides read TGCGCCAGCAGCCCAAGAGCAGGGGGCAACTACGAGCAGTACTTC.

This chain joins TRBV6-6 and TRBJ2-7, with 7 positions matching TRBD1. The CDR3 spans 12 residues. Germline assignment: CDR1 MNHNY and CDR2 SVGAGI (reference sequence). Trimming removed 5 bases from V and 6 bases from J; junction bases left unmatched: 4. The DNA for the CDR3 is TGTGCCAGCAGTCACGGGACAGCCGAGCAGTACTTC. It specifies CASSHGTAEQYF.

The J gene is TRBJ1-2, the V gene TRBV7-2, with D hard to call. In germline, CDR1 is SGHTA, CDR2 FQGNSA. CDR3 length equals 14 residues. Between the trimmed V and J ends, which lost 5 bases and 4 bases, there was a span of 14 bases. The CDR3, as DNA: TGTGCCAGCAGCCATTCAACCAGGAGCTATGGCTACACCTTC. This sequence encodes CASSHSTRSYGYTF.

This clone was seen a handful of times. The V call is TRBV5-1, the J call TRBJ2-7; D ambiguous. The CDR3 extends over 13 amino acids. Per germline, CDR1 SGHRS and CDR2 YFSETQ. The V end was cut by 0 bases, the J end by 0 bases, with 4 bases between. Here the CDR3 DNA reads TGCGCCAGCAGCTTGGACACCTCCTACGAGCAGTACTTC. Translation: CASSLDTSYEQYF.

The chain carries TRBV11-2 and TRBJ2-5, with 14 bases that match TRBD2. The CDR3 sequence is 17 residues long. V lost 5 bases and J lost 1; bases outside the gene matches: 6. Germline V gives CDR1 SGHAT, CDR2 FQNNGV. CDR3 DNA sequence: TGTGCCAGCAGCCCGGGACTAGCGGGAGCCTTCCAAGAGACCCAGTACTTC. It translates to CASSPGLAGAFQETQYF.

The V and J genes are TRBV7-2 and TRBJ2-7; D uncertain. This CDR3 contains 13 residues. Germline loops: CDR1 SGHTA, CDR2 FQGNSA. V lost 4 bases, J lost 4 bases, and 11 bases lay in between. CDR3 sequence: CASSSESGYEQYF. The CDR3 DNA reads TGTGCCAGCAGCTCCGAGTCCGGGTACGAGCAGTACTTC.

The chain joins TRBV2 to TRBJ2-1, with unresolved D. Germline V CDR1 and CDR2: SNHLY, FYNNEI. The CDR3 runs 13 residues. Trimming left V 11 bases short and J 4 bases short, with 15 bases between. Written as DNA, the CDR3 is TGTGCCGGTAACAGATTACCTTACAATGAGCAGTTCTTC. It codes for CAGNRLPYNEQFF.

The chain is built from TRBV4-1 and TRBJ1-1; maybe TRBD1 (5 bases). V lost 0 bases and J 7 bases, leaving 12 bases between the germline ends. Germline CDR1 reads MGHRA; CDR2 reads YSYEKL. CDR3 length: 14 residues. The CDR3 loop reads CASSQEAMGVEAFF. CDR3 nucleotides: TGCGCCAGCAGCCAAGAGGCCATGGGGGTTGAAGCTTTCTTT.

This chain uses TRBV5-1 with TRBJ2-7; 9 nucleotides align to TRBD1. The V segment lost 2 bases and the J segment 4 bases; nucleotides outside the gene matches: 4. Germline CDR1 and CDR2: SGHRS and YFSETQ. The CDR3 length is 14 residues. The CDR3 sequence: CASSFGTGIYEQYF. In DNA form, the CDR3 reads TGCGCCAGCAGCTTCGGGACAGGGATATACGAGCAGTACTTC.

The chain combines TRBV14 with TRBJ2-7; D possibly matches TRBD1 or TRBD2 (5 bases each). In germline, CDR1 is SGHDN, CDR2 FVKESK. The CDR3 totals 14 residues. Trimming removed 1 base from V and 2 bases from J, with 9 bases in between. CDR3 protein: CASSQGGAPYEQYF. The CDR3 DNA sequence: TGTGCCAGCAGCCAAGGAGGGGCCCCCTACGAGCAGTACTTC.

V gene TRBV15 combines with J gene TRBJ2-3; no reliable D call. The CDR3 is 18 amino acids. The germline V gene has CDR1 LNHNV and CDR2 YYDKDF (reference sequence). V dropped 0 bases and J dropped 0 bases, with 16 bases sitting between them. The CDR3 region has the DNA TGTGCCACCAGCAGAGATGAAACGTGGGCCAGAAGCACAGATACGCAGTATTTT. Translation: CATSRDETWARSTDTQYF. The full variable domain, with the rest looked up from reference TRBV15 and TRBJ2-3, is DAMVIQNPRYQVTQFGKPVTLSCSQTLNHNVMYWYQQKSSQAPKLLFHYYDKDFNNEADTPDNFQSRRPNTSFCFLDIRSPGLGDTAMYLCATSRDETWARSTDTQYFGPGTRLTVL.

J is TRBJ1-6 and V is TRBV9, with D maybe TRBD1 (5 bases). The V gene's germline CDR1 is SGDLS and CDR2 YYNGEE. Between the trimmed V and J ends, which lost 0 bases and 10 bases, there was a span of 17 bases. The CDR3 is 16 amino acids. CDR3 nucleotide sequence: TGTGCCAGCAGCGTAGGCCCACAGGCGGTGGGCTCACCCCTCCACTTT. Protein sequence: CASSVGPQAVGSPLHF.

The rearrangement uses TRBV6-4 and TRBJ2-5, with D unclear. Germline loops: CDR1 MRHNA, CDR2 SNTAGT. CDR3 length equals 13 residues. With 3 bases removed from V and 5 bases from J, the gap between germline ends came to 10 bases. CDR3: CASSDSDVETQYF. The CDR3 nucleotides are TGTGCCAGCAGTGATTCGGACGTCGAGACCCAGTACTTC.

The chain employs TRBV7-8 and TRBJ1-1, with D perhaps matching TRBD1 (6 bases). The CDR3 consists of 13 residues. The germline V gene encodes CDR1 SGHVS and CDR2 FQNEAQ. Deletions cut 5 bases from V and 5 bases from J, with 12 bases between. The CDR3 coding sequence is TGTGCCAGCAGCGTCGGTAGGGGGACTGAAGCTTTCTTT. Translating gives CASSVGRGTEAFF. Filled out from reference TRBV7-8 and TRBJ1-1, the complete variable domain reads GAGVSQSPRYKVAKRGQDVALRCDPISGHVSLFWYQQALGQGPEFLTYFQNEAQLDKSGLPSDRFFAERPEGSVSTLKIQRTQQEDSAVYLCASSVGRGTEAFFGQGTRLTVV.

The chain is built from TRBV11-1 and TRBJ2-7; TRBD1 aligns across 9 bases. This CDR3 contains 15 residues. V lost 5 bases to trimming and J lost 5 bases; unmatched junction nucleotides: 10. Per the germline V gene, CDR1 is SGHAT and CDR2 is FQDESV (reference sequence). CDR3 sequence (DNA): TGTGCCAGCAGCCCGAGACCGGGACAGGGAAACGAGCAGTACTTC. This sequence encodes CASSPRPGQGNEQYF.

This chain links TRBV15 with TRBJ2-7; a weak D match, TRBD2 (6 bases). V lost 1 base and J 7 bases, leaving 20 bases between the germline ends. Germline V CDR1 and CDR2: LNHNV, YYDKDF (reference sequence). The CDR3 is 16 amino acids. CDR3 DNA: TGTGCCACCAGCAGAGGGCTTCCGACGCGGGGAGGAGAGCAGTACTTC. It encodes CATSRGLPTRGGEQYF.

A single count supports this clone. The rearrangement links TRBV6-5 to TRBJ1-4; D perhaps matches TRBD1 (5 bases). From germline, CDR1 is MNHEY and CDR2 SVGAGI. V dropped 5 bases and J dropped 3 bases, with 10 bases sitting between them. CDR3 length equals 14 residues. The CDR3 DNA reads TGTGCCAGCAGTAGAGGGGCCCCTAATGAAAAACTGTTTTTT. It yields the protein CASSRGAPNEKLFF.

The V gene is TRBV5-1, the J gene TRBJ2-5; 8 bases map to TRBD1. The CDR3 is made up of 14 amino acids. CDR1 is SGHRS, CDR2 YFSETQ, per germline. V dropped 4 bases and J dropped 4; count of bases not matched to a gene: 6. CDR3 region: CASSHNGQGETQYF. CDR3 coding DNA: TGCGCCAGCAGCCATAACGGACAGGGAGAGACCCAGTACTTC.

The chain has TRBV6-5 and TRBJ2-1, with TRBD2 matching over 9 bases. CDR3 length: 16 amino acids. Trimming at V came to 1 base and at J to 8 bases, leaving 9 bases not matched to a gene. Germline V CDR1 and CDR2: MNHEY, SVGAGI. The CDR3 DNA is TGTGCCAGCAGTTACTTGGCGGGGGGGCGGCAAGATGAGCAGTTCTTC. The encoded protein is CASSYLAGGRQDEQFF.

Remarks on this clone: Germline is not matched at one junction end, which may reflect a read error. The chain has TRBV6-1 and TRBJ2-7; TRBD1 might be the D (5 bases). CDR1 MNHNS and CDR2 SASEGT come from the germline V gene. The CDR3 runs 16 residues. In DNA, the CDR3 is TGTGTCAGCAGTGAATTTGTGGCAGGGTCTTCCTACGAGCAGTACTTC. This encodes CVSSEFVAGSSYEQYF.

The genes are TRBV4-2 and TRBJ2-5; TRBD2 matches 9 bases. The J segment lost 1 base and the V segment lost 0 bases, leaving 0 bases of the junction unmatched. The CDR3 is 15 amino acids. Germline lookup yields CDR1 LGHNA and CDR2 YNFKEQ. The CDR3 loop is CASSQERGGQETQYF. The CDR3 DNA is TGTGCCAGCAGCCAAGAGCGGGGGGGCCAAGAGACCCAGTACTTC.

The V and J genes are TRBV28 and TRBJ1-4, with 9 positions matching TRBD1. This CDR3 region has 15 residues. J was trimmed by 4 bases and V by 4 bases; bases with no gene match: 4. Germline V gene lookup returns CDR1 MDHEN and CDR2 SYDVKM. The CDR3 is CASSYRQGDNEKLFF. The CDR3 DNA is TGTGCCAGCAGTTACCGACAGGGGGATAATGAAAAACTGTTTTTT.

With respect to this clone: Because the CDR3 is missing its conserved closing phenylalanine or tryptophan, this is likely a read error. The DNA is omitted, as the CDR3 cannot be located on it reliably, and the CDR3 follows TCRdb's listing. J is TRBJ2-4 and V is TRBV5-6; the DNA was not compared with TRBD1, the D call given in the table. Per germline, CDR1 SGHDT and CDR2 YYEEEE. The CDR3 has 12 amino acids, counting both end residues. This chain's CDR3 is CASSLGDRAGSV.

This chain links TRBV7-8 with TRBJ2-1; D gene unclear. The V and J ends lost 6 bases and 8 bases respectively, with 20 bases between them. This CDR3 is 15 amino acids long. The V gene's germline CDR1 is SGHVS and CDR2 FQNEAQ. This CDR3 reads CASSPIGPSGDEQFF. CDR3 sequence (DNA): TGTGCCAGCAGTCCGATAGGGCCCTCGGGCGATGAGCAGTTCTTC.

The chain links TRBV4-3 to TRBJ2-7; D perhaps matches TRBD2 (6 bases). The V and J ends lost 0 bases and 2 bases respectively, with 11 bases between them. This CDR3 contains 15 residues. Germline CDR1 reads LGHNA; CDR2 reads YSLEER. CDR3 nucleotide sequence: TGCGCCAGCAGCCAAGATATGGGGGGAGCCTACGAGCAGTACTTC. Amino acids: CASSQDMGGAYEQYF.

CDR3 DNA sequence: TGCGCCAGCAGCTCCGGCCTGGGTAAAGATATAGATACGCAGTATTTT. Its translation: CASSSGLGKDIDTQYF. V gene TRBV5-1 combines with J gene TRBJ2-3; D is undetermined. V shed 3 bases and J shed 5 bases, with 19 bases lying between them. The germline CDR1 and CDR2 sequences are SGHRS and YFSETQ. CDR3 length equals 16 residues.